The 26 T cell receptor beta chains below all came from one sample that was sequenced in a study of T cells in Graves' hyperthyroidism and ophthalmopathy. Researchers took RNA transcripts and amplified the TCR beta CDR3 regions from them. The HTBI primer set served for first-round RT-PCR of the TCR CDR3. Via MiXCR, TCRdb re-called the multiplex PCR reads, giving one row per CDR3 protein. This table holds roughly 660,000 distinct CDR3 sequences, 17% found once. Sequencing was done on a sample of blood. These receptor sequences come from a middle-aged man with Graves' hyperthyroidism.

There are many counts of this clonotype. In nucleotides, the CDR3 is TGTGCCAGCAGCCCCCAGGGGCGTGGGGCTAGTGGCTACACCTTC. It specifies CASSPQGRGASGYTF. The chain carries TRBV7-3 and TRBJ1-2; TRBD1 might be the D (6 bases). V lost 5 bases and J lost 7, with 20 bases in between. The V gene's germline CDR1 is SGHTA and CDR2 FQGTGA. The CDR3 extends over 15 amino acids. Complete variable domain (other parts from reference TRBV7-3 and TRBJ1-2): GAGVSQTPSNKVTEKGKYVELRCDPISGHTALYWYRQSLGQGPEFLIYFQGTGAADDSGLPNDRFFAVRPEGSVSTLKIQRTERGDSAVYLCASSPQGRGASGYTFGSGTRLTVV.

In DNA, the CDR3 is TGTGCCAGCGCCCTACGGGCTGGGGCCAACGTCCTGACTTTC. It is translated as CASALRAGANVLTF. The V and J genes are TRBV2 and TRBJ2-6; D is uncertain. CDR1 and CDR2 from the germline V gene are SNHLY and FYNNEI. The CDR3 length is 14 residues. The ends were cut back, 8 bases at V and 2 bases at J, with 10 bases in the middle.

In this sample, this clonotype turned up a few times. The chain uses TRBV18 and TRBJ1-5; D unresolved. V was shortened by 3 bases and J by 4 bases, with 13 bases between the two germline ends. This CDR3 has 15 amino acids. Germline assignment: CDR1 KGHSH and CDR2 LQKENI. The CDR3 region has the DNA TGTGCCAGCTCACCCCCACCGGCCCAGAATCAGCCCCAGCATTTT. Translation: CASSPPPAQNQPQHF.

The rearrangement uses TRBV19 and TRBJ1-1; D unclear. Trimming removed 7 bases at V and 4 bases at J, with 13 bases between. The CDR3 consists of 13 residues. Germline V CDR1 and CDR2: LNHDA, SQIVND (reference sequence). CDR3 amino acids: CASTLGVRTEAFF. CDR3 in DNA: TGTGCCAGTACCCTCGGGGTTCGCACTGAAGCTTTCTTT.

At least ten counts were recorded for this clonotype. V is TRBV28 and J is TRBJ1-6; D not certain. CDR3 length: 14 residues. The V and J ends lost 5 bases and 5 bases respectively, with 10 bases between them. Germline loops: CDR1 MDHEN, CDR2 SYDVKM. CDR3 DNA sequence: TGTGCCAGCAGTCCCCTCCAGAATAATTCACCCCTCCACTTT. Encoded protein: CASSPLQNNSPLHF.

This clonotype came up many times. V usage is TRBV28 and J usage is TRBJ1-2, with D unresolved. The ends were cut back, 1 base at V and 4 bases at J, with 10 bases in the middle. CDR3 length equals 14 residues. Germline V gene data show CDR1 as MDHEN and CDR2 as SYDVKM. CDR3 loop: CASSLSTTSYGYTF. CDR3 DNA sequence: TGTGCCAGCAGTTTATCCACAACCTCCTATGGCTACACCTTC.

This clonotype has a count of ten or more. The chain recombines TRBV2 with TRBJ2-2, with 11 bases lining up with TRBD1. The V gene end was trimmed by 6 bases and the J gene end by 6 bases; junction bases not matched to a gene: 6. The CDR3 has 15 residues. Germline V lookup: CDR1 SNHLY, CDR2 FYNNEI. CDR3 residues: CASSARDRGAGELFF. DNA for the CDR3: TGTGCCAGCAGCGCCAGGGACAGGGGGGCCGGGGAGCTGTTTTTT.

This CDR3 reads CASRYTTGELFF. The CDR3 nucleotides read TGCGCCAGCAGGTATACCACCGGGGAGCTGTTTTTT. V and J are TRBV5-1 and TRBJ2-2; D not resolved. This CDR3 spans 12 amino acids. With 5 bases removed from V and 4 bases from J, the gap between germline ends came to 6 bases. The V gene's germline CDR1 is SGHRS and CDR2 YFSETQ.

The CDR3: CASSAGRRSGTSGQETQYF. The CDR3 DNA follows: TGTGCCAGCAGCGCGGGGCGACGATCCGGGACTAGCGGGCAAGAGACCCAGTACTTC. J is TRBJ2-5 and V is TRBV11-3, with TRBD2 matching 12 bases. CDR3 size: 19 residues. The germline CDR1 and CDR2 sequences are SGHNT and YENEEA. V gave up 5 bases and J gave up 2 bases; unmatched junction bases: 15. The entire variable domain, with the rest obtained from reference TRBV11-3 and TRBJ2-5, is as follows: EAGVVQSPRYKIIEKKQPVAFWCNPISGHNTLYWYLQNLGQGPELLIRYENEEAVDDSQLPKDRFSAERLKGVDSTLKIQPAELGDSAVYLCASSAGRRSGTSGQETQYFGPGTRLLVL.

This clonotype was picked up many times. V usage is TRBV12-3 or TRBV12-4 and J usage is TRBJ2-7, with D maybe TRBD2 (5 bases). Trimming cost V 1 base and J 5 bases, with 18 bases left between them. The CDR3 consists of 16 residues. The DNA for the CDR3 is TGTGCCAGCAGTTTAGGGGCCCAGACGGGGTTCAACGAGCAGTACTTC. Translated: CASSLGAQTGFNEQYF.

This clonotype occurred a few times. J is TRBJ2-4 and V is TRBV3-1; 7 positions match TRBD2. This CDR3 spans 13 amino acids. V was clipped by 5 bases and J by 6 bases; unmatched bases: 4. The V gene's germline CDR1 is LGHDT and CDR2 YNNKEL (reference sequence). The CDR3 protein is CASSSGLSNIQYF. The CDR3 DNA reads TGTGCCAGCAGCTCGGGACTATCAAACATTCAGTACTTC.

The V call is TRBV5-1, the J call TRBJ1-3, with D perhaps matching TRBD1 (5 bases). Trimming removed 4 bases from V and 0 bases from J, with 8 bases in between. Germline V gene lookup returns CDR1 SGHRS and CDR2 YFSETQ. The CDR3 sequence is 14 residues long. CDR3: CASSQGISGNTIYF. CDR3 DNA: TGCGCCAGCAGCCAGGGTATCTCTGGAAACACCATATATTTT.

This clonotype has at least ten counts. The V and J genes are TRBV28 and TRBJ1-1; D gene uncertain. The germline V and J ends were trimmed by 3 bases and 1 base, with 3 bases remaining between them. CDR3 length: 12 residues. Looked up from germline, CDR1 is MDHEN and CDR2 is SYDVKM. The CDR3 DNA is TGTGCCAGCAGTTTGGGGAACACTGAAGCTTTCTTT. Translation gives CASSLGNTEAFF.

The chain has TRBV3-1 and TRBJ1-6, with D possibly being TRBD1 (6 bases). Deletions cut 1 base from V and 6 bases from J, with 19 bases between. Germline assignment: CDR1 LGHDT and CDR2 YNNKEL (reference sequence). The CDR3 sequence is 18 residues long. In DNA form, the CDR3 reads TGTGCCAGCAGCCAAGTACTTAAGGGGGGATCCCCTAATTCACCCCTCCACTTT. This encodes CASSQVLKGGSPNSPLHF. The entire variable domain, with the rest obtained from reference TRBV3-1 and TRBJ1-6, is as follows: DTAVSQTPKYLVTQMGNDKSIKCEQNLGHDTMYWYKQDSKKFLKIMFSYNNKELIINETVPNRFSPKSPDKAHLNLHINSLELGDSAVYFCASSQVLKGGSPNSPLHFGNGTRLTVT.

This clonotype was counted a few times. A much larger clone differs by one base, so this may be a read error. The chain recombines TRBV2 with TRBJ2-2; D not certain. Germline values: CDR1 SNHLY, CDR2 FYNNEI. The CDR3 consists of 16 residues. With 2 bases removed from V and 4 bases from J, the gap between germline ends came to 14 bases. CDR3 loop: CASSERAVGCTGELFF. The CDR3 coding sequence is TGTGCCAGCAGTGAAAGGGCAGTGGGTTGCACCGGGGAGCTGTTTTTT. The full variable domain, with the rest looked up from reference TRBV2 and TRBJ2-2, is EPEVTQTPSHQVTQMGQEVILRCVPISNHLYFYWYRQILGQKVEFLVSFYNNEISEKSEIFDDQFSVERPDGSNFTLKIRSTKLEDSAMYFCASSERAVGCTGELFFGEGSRLTVL.

This clonotype has ten or more counts. The genes are TRBV12-3 or TRBV12-4 and TRBJ2-7, with 8 bases matching TRBD1. The V gene end was trimmed by 0 bases and the J gene end by 4 bases; junction bases not matched to a gene: 5. The CDR3 contains 15 residues. CDR3 residues: CASSLARRGLYEQYF. CDR3 nucleotide sequence: TGTGCCAGCAGTTTAGCGCGCAGGGGGCTGTACGAGCAGTACTTC.

This clonotype was observed many times. V and J are TRBV5-1 and TRBJ1-1, with TRBD1 matching over 7 bases. J was trimmed by 1 base and V by 5 bases; bases with no gene match: 2. CDR1 SGHRS and CDR2 YFSETQ come from the germline V gene. There are 13 residues in the CDR3. CDR3 DNA sequence: TGCGCCAGCAGGGGGACAGAGAACACTGAAGCTTTCTTT. Translation: CASRGTENTEAFF. Full variable domain (outside the CDR3, taken from reference TRBV5-1 and TRBJ1-1): KAGVTQTPRYLIKTRGQQVTLSCSPISGHRSVSWYQQTPGQGLQFLFEYFSETQRNKGNFPGRFSGRQFSNSRSEMNVSTLELGDSALYLCASRGTENTEAFFGQGTRLTVV.

This clonotype has at least ten counts. The chain combines TRBV28 with TRBJ1-4; D unresolved. The CDR3 contains 19 residues. Looked up from germline, CDR1 is MDHEN and CDR2 is SYDVKM. Deletions cut 2 bases from V and 0 bases from J, with 19 bases between. The chain's CDR3 is CASSLPRYLSTSTNEKLFF. CDR3 DNA: TGTGCCAGCAGTTTACCACGGTACCTTTCGACTTCAACTAATGAAAAACTGTTTTTT.

J is TRBJ2-3 and V is TRBV14, with 9 bases identical to TRBD2. From germline, CDR1 is SGHDN and CDR2 FVKESK. J gave up 0 bases and V 8 bases, and 6 bases lay outside the gene matches. The CDR3 runs to 15 residues. The CDR3 bases are TGTGCCAGCCAAAAGACTAGCGGAAGCACAGATACGCAGTATTTT. Protein product: CASQKTSGSTDTQYF.

This clonotype was observed many times. The chain has TRBV28 and TRBJ2-4, with no clear D. The V and J ends lost 6 bases and 0 bases respectively, with 15 bases between them. This CDR3 has 16 residues. The germline gives CDR1 MDHEN, CDR2 SYDVKM. CDR3 residues: CASSQTTDAAKNIQYF. CDR3 nucleotides: TGTGCCAGCAGCCAAACGACCGACGCAGCCAAAAACATTCAGTACTTC.

This clonotype was counted at least ten times. The J gene is TRBJ1-1, the V gene TRBV20-1; 7 bases are shared with TRBD1. The CDR3 is made up of 15 amino acids. After removal of 2 bases from V and 1 base from J, the junction contained 7 bases not matched to a gene. CDR1 is DFQATT and CDR2 is SNEGSKA in the germline V gene (reference sequence). CDR3 nucleotides: TGCAGTGCTAGATTGGGACAGATAACGAACACTGAAGCTTTCTTT. Protein product: CSARLGQITNTEAFF.

The chain couples TRBV5-5 to TRBJ2-5; possible D gene TRBD1, 5 bases. V dropped 2 bases and J dropped 5 bases, with 22 bases sitting between them. Germline-derived CDR1 and CDR2 are SGHKS and YYEKEE (reference sequence). The CDR3 loop spans 17 amino acids. Here the CDR3 DNA reads TGTGCCAGCAGCTTTGATACCCGGACGAAAGGGGTGGAGACCCAGTACTTC. The encoded protein is CASSFDTRTKGVETQYF.

This clonotype was detected ten times or more. The chain combines TRBV11-2 with TRBJ1-2; the D is unclear. The length of the CDR3 is 15 residues. Germline CDR1 SGHAT, CDR2 FQNNGV. Trimming left V 0 bases short and J 7 bases short, with 15 bases between. The CDR3, as DNA: TGTGCCAGCAGCTTAGATTATGGGGATCTATCTGGCTACACCTTC. This encodes CASSLDYGDLSGYTF. Based on the CDR3 plus reference TRBV11-2 and TRBJ1-2, the full variable domain is EAGVAQSPRYKIIEKRQSVAFWCNPISGHATLYWYQQILGQGPKLLIQFQNNGVVDDSQLPKDRFSAERLKGVDSTLKIQPAKLEDSAVYLCASSLDYGDLSGYTFGSGTRLTVV.

The V and J genes are TRBV6-1 and TRBJ1-4; D is possibly TRBD1 (5 bases). Germline CDR1 and CDR2: MNHNS and SASEGT. Trimming shortened V by 6 bases and J by 8 bases, and 16 bases separated the two germline ends. CDR3 length equals 14 residues. The CDR3 spells CASSSTRVGEKLFF. The CDR3 bases are TGTGCCAGCAGCTCCACCAGGGTAGGGGAAAAACTGTTTTTT.

This clonotype was seen at least ten times. This chain links TRBV28 with TRBJ2-7; D perhaps matches TRBD2 (5 bases). V dropped 8 bases and J dropped 4 bases, with 18 bases sitting between them. The germline V gene encodes CDR1 MDHEN and CDR2 SYDVKM. The CDR3 has 14 amino acids. The CDR3: CASASGGRPYEQYF. The CDR3 DNA sequence: TGTGCCAGCGCCTCCGGAGGACGGCCTTACGAGCAGTACTTC.

This clonotype appeared many times. The chain uses TRBV27 and TRBJ2-1; D perhaps matches TRBD2 (6 bases). This CDR3 is built from 15 residues. CDR1 and CDR2 (germline): MNHEY, SMNVEV (reference sequence). V was clipped by 4 bases and J by 4 bases, with 14 bases between them. The CDR3 loop is CASSSGSGRYNEQFF. As DNA, the CDR3 is TGTGCCAGCAGTTCGGGGAGCGGGCGATACAATGAGCAGTTCTTC.